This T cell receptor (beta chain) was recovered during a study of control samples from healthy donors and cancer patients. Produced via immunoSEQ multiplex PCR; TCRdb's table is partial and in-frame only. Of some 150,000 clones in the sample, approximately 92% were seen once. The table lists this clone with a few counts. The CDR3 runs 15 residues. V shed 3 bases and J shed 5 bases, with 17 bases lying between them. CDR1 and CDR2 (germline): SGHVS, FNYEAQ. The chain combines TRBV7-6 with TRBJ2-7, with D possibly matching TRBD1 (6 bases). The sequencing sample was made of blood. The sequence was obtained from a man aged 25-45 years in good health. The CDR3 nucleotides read TGTGCCAGCAGCTTGGATCCGGGACAAGGGAACGAGCAGTACTTC. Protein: CASSLDPGQGNEQYF.